The rows below give T cell receptor beta chains drawn from one sample of a study of T cells in Graves' hyperthyroidism and ophthalmopathy. In TCRdb, the multiplex PCR reads were re-called with MiXCR into one record per CDR3 protein. The table lists 92,000 or so distinct CDR3 sequences, roughly 56% of them singletons. The sample taken for sequencing was blood. The source is a woman between 35 and 50 years old with Graves' hyperthyroidism. Each CDR3 is given with its conserved first and last residue. D genes are given only for firm matches. Some rows have no size entry. The others give once, few or many, or a class for an expanded clone.

-	many	TRBV20-1	TRBJ2-7	TGCAGTGCTAGACCCGGGGAGGGGGGCTACGAGCAGTACTTC	CSARPGEGGYEQYF
-	many	TRBV7-9	TRBJ1-1	TGTGCCAGCAGCTTCCCCATGACAGGTCTGAACACTGAAGCTTTCTTT	CASSFPMTGLNTEAFF
TRBD1	-	TRBV7-9	TRBJ1-1	TGTGCCAGCAGCGCAACCCCGGACAGGGTGGCTCTCTTT	CASSATPDRVALF
-	-	TRBV10-3	TRBJ2-6	TGTGCCATCGGAGTGGGGTTCAGCAACACTGAAGCTTTC	CAIGVGFSNTEAF
TRBD2	-	TRBV10-2	TRBJ2-5	TGCGCCAGCAGTGAAGGTCTAGCGGGAGAGACCCAGTACTTC	CASSEGLAGETQYF
-	-	TRBV11-1	TRBJ1-5	TGTGCCAGCAGCCCAGGGGAGGTAGAGACCCAGCATTTT	CASSPGEVETQHF
TRBD1	-	TRBV20-1	TRBJ2-7	TGCAGTGCTAGTGGGTTATTGACAGGGCATATCTTGTACGAGCAGTACTTC	CSASGLLTGHILYEQYF
-	-	TRBV2	TRBJ1-3	TGTGCCAGCAGTTTAGAGCCCCGACAGGTTCTCGGCTACACCATATATTTT	CASSLEPRQVLGYTIYF
TRBD1	-	TRBV7-9	TRBJ2-7	TGTGCCAGCAGCCCCCGGGACAGGCTCCTCGGGGTCGAGCAGTACTTC	CASSPRDRLLGVEQYF
TRBD2	-	TRBV7-8	TRBJ2-2	TGTGCCAGCAGCCGTTGGACTAGCGGGACCGGGGAGCTGTTTTTT	CASSRWTSGTGELFF
-	-	TRBV7-9	TRBJ1-1	TGTGCCAGCAGCTTAGGTAGGACAGCTGAAGCTTTCTTT	CASSLGRTAEAFF
-	many	TRBV20-1	TRBJ1-5	TGCAGTGCTGGGGCCGGCCTCAATCAGCCCCAGCATTTT	CSAGAGLNQPQHF
-	many	TRBV7-2	TRBJ1-1	TGTGCCAGCAGCTCAAATCCATGGCAGGCGAACACTGAAGCTTTCTTT	CASSSNPWQANTEAFF
-	many	TRBV15	TRBJ2-7	TGTGCCACCAGCAAAGAGACAGACTACGAGCAGTACTTC	CATSKETDYEQYF
TRBD2	many	TRBV4-2	TRBJ2-7	TGTGCCAGCAGCCAATCTAGCGGGAGGCAATACGAGCAGTACTTC	CASSQSSGRQYEQYF
TRBD1	-	TRBV20-1	TRBJ2-5	TGCAGTGCCGCGGGACAGGCAACAGAGACCCAGTACTTC	CSAAGQATETQYF
-	many	TRBV2	TRBJ1-4	TGTGCCAGCAGTCTCGGGACGGGACCTAATGAAAAACTGTTTTTT	CASSLGTGPNEKLFF
-	-	TRBV10-3	TRBJ1-5	TGTGCCATCAGTGAGTCCCGGGGAAGGGACCAGCCCCAGCATTTT	CAISESRGRDQPQHF
-	few	TRBV20-1	TRBJ2-3	TGCAGTGCTAGTATCCTAGCAGATAGGGGGGATACGCAGTATTTT	CSASILADRGDTQYF
-	few	TRBV6-1	TRBJ1-5	TGTGCCAGCAGTGAAGGTAGAGTGAATCAGCTCCAGCATTTT	CASSEGRVNQLQHF
TRBD2	-	TRBV7-2	TRBJ2-7	TGTGCCAGCAGCCCCCAAGGGACTAGCGTGTCCTACGAGCAGTACTTC	CASSPQGTSVSYEQYF
-	-	TRBV7-2	TRBJ2-5	TGTGCCAGCAGCTTAGGGGTGAAGGCAGGGGACGAGACCCAGTACTTC	CASSLGVKAGDETQYF
TRBD1	many	TRBV5-1	TRBJ2-5	TGCGCCAGCAGCTTACAGAAGACAGGGCAAGAGACCCAGTACTTC	CASSLQKTGQETQYF
TRBD1	few	TRBV5-1	TRBJ2-7	TGCGCCAGCAGCGGGACAGGGGGCAGTGTAGGCGAGCAGTACTTC	CASSGTGGSVGEQYF
-	-	TRBV29-1	TRBJ2-7	TGCAGCGTGGGCTCCGGGGGTTTCTTCTACGAGCAGTACTTC	CSVGSGGFFYEQYF
-	many	TRBV6-5	TRBJ2-5	TGTGCCAGCAGTCGGACACCCGGCCAAGAGACCCAGTACTTC	CASSRTPGQETQYF
TRBD1	-	TRBV7-2	TRBJ1-5	TGTGCCAGCAGCTTAGGTACCGGGACAGCTAGCGGGACACCAAATCAGCCCCAGCATTTT	CASSLGTGTASGTPNQPQHF
-	once	TRBV9	TRBJ1-5	TGTGCCAGCAGCGTAGGACAGGGCAATCAGCCCCAGCATTTT	CASSVGQGNQPQHF
-	many	TRBV2	TRBJ1-2	TGTGCCAGCAGTGAAGCCCGGGACGGGACCTATGGCTACACCTTC	CASSEARDGTYGYTF
TRBD1	-	TRBV25-1	TRBJ1-6	TGTGCCAGTGGGACAGGGGTCAGCAATTCACCCCTCCACTTT	CASGTGVSNSPLHF
-	-	TRBV5-5	TRBJ1-1	TGTGCCAGCAGCTTGGTTTACGCCCCTGAAGCTTTCTTT	CASSLVYAPEAFF
-	-	TRBV13	TRBJ1-2	-	CASSLGLAGTYEQYFGYTF
TRBD1	-	TRBV7-8	TRBJ2-7	TGTGCCAGCACCCTGACAGGGACCTACGAGCAGTACTTC	CASTLTGTYEQYF
TRBD2	-	TRBV29-1	TRBJ2-3	TGCAGCTTGCGTGCGGGAGCAGATACGCAGTATTTT	CSLRAGADTQYF
TRBD2	-	TRBV7-2	TRBJ2-3	TGTGCCAGCAGCCTAAGACTAGCGGGGCGCACAGATACGCAGTATTTT	CASSLRLAGRTDTQYF
-	many	TRBV2	TRBJ1-5	TGTGCCAGCAGTGCTCCCGATCAGCCCCAGCATTTT	CASSAPDQPQHF
TRBD1	many	TRBV14	TRBJ2-7	TGTGCCAGCAGGGACAGGGGGGCATACGAGCAGTACTTC	CASRDRGAYEQYF
-	-	TRBV7-9	TRBJ1-1	TGTGCCAGCGGGCAGGGGTTGAACACTGAAGCTTTCTTT	CASGQGLNTEAFF
TRBD2	many	TRBV5-5	TRBJ2-5	TGTGCCAGCAGCGAGGGACTAGCGGCAACCCAAGAGACCCAGTACTTC	CASSEGLAATQETQYF
-	-	TRBV30	TRBJ2-5	TGTGCCTGGAGTGTAGGGGGGGAGACCCAGTACTTC	CAWSVGGETQYF
-	many	TRBV5-1	TRBJ2-3	TGCGCCAGCAGCTTGGTCGCCCCGGCAGATACGCAGTATTTT	CASSLVAPADTQYF
-	many	TRBV7-9	TRBJ1-2	TGTGCCAGCAGCTCGGACGGGGAGTATGGCTACACCTTC	CASSSDGEYGYTF
TRBD2	-	TRBV5-4	TRBJ2-5	TGTGCCAGCCTGCGGGGGGCAGAGACCCAGTACTTC	CASLRGAETQYF
-	-	TRBV7-9	TRBJ2-7	TGTGCCAGCAGCTTAGGCGGCGGAGAGTACTTC	CASSLGGGEYF
TRBD1	few	TRBV28	TRBJ1-2	TGTGCCAGCAGTTTCGGACAGGGGATTGATGGCTACACCTTC	CASSFGQGIDGYTF
TRBD1	-	TRBV20-1	TRBJ1-2	TGCAGTGCCGAAGAGGGGGGACAGGCTAACTATGGCTACACCTTC	CSAEEGGQANYGYTF
TRBD2	-	TRBV20-1	TRBJ2-7	TGCAGTGCTCCCGGGACTAGCGGGAGGATATACGAGCAGTACTTC	CSAPGTSGRIYEQYF
TRBD1	many	TRBV7-6	TRBJ1-5	TGTGCCAGCAGTCCACACAGGGGGAGGCGCGGGGCCCAGCATTTT	CASSPHRGRRGAQHF
-	many	TRBV11-3	TRBJ1-2	TGTGCCTGGGAGGGGGATAACTATGGCTACACCTTC	CAWEGDNYGYTF
-	many	TRBV7-8	TRBJ2-7	TGTGCCAGCAGCCAAAGGCCTAGCGCCCACGAGCAGTACTTC	CASSQRPSAHEQYF
-	many	TRBV19	TRBJ1-1	TGTGCCAGTAGTATGGGACGCACTGAAGCTTTCTTT	CASSMGRTEAFF
-	-	TRBV7-2	TRBJ1-2	-	CASSFYICSALTFLGYTF